This T cell receptor beta chain comes out of a study of control samples from healthy donors and cancer patients. The method was immunoSEQ multiplex PCR; TCRdb's version includes in-frame clones alone and lacks a portion of them. The table shows about 92,000 clones, with roughly four fifths occurring only once. The sequencing sample was made of blood. This sequence originates from a woman aged 55-69 years in good health.

DNA for the CDR3: TGCGCCAGCAGCGAACATACACGGGAGACCCAGTACTTC. This sequence encodes CASSEHTRETQYF. The V and J genes are TRBV5-1 and TRBJ2-5; D unresolved. Between the trimmed V and J ends, which lost 4 bases and 5 bases, there was a span of 12 bases. CDR1 and CDR2 from the germline V gene are SGHRS and YFSETQ. The CDR3 sequence is 13 residues long.